These 6 T cell receptor beta chains originate from one sample sequenced in a study of T cell responses to AZD1222 COVID-19 vaccine. Sequencing used immunoSEQ multiplex PCR; TCRdb keeps in-frame clones, though not all of them. The sample consists of approximately 110,000 clones, approximately 90% of them appearing once. The sample here was peripheral blood, taken on day 0 of AZD1222 vaccination. All receptors come from an adult in good health.

Details on this clone: The sample carries other DNA sequences with the same CDR3. The rearrangement links TRBV4-3 to TRBJ1-5; no reliable D call. CDR1 is LGHNA, CDR2 YSLEER, per germline. V lost 4 bases and J 7 bases, leaving 11 bases between the germline ends. This CDR3 is 13 amino acids long. CDR3 protein: CASSPARAQPQHF. Written as DNA, the CDR3 is TGCGCCAGCAGCCCTGCGAGGGCCCAGCCCCAGCATTTT.

This clone was counted between two and nine times. The V and J genes are TRBV5-1 and TRBJ2-1, with 10 nucleotides matching TRBD2. This CDR3 contains 18 residues. The germline gives CDR1 SGHRS, CDR2 YFSETQ. V gave up 1 base and J gave up 0 bases; unmatched junction bases: 7. The CDR3, as DNA: TGCGCCAGCAGCTTGAAACCTAGCGGGGGACTCTCCTACAATGAGCAGTTCTTC. Protein product: CASSLKPSGGLSYNEQFF.

This rearrangement joins TRBV10-1 to TRBJ2-7; D is possibly TRBD1 (6 bases). V lost 2 bases, J lost 3 bases, and 8 bases lay in between. The germline V gene encodes CDR1 WNHNN and CDR2 SYGVQD (reference sequence). CDR3 length: 13 amino acids. The CDR3 DNA follows: TGCGCCAGCAGTGAGGGACAGAACTACGAGCAGTACTTC. Translated: CASSEGQNYEQYF.

The CDR3 nucleotides are TGTGCCAGCAGTGTAGCCCCGAGGAACACCGGGGAGCTGTTTTTT. As protein: CASSVAPRNTGELFF. The chain combines TRBV6-1 with TRBJ2-2; D is unclear. The CDR3 extends over 15 amino acids. The V and J ends lost 4 bases and 1 base respectively, with 10 bases between them. Per germline, CDR1 MNHNS and CDR2 SASEGT.

This clone was observed a single time. The chain carries TRBV28 and TRBJ2-7, with 7 bases matching TRBD2. CDR1 MDHEN and CDR2 SYDVKM come from the germline V gene. The trim removed 0 bases at V and 6 bases at J, leaving 8 bases unmatched. The CDR3 is made up of 15 amino acids. CDR3 sequence reads: CASSLWGGASPEQYF. The CDR3 coding sequence is TGTGCCAGCAGTTTATGGGGAGGGGCCTCCCCCGAGCAGTACTTC.

The chain employs TRBV28 and TRBJ1-2; a possible D gene is TRBD1 (6 bases). Germline assignment: CDR1 MDHEN and CDR2 SYDVKM. Trimming cost V 7 bases and J 2 bases, with 11 bases left between them. The CDR3 has 13 amino acids. The CDR3 is CASNPDRNYGYTF. CDR3 in DNA: TGTGCCAGCAACCCGGACAGAAACTATGGCTACACCTTC.